What follows are 23 T cell receptor beta chains derived from one specimen sequenced in a study of OX40 agonist ivuxolimab in advanced cancers. Some clones are missing from TCRdb's copy, which holds only in-frame ones; the method was immunoSEQ multiplex PCR. The data show nearly 65,000 clones, over 80% seen once. The sample was CD4+ or CD8+ T cells sorted from blood, taken in a trial of the OX40 agonist ivuxolimab. The receptors were gathered from an adult with an advanced solid tumor such as melanoma, head and neck, liver or kidney cancer.

The chain employs TRBV5-4 and TRBJ1-2; D may be TRBD1 (5 bases). Germline lookup yields CDR1 SGHNT and CDR2 YYREEE (reference sequence). V dropped 2 bases and J dropped 8 bases, with 13 bases sitting between them. This CDR3 region has 13 residues. For the CDR3, the DNA is TGTGCCAGCAGCTTATCGGGGGGTCAGGGCTACACCTTC. The encoded protein is CASSLSGGQGYTF.

The V and J genes are TRBV7-6 and TRBJ2-1; 12 nucleotides align to TRBD2. Germline V gene lookup returns CDR1 SGHVS and CDR2 FNYEAQ. CDR3 size: 17 residues. The junction had 5 bases not matched to a gene; V was cut back by 4 bases and J by 1 base. CDR3 amino acids: CASSWGLAGTSYNEQFF. The CDR3 DNA reads TGTGCCAGCAGCTGGGGACTAGCGGGTACTTCCTACAATGAGCAGTTCTTC.

This chain uses TRBV19 with TRBJ1-1; D possibly corresponds to TRBD1 (5 bases). Germline V gene data show CDR1 as LNHDA and CDR2 as SQIVND (reference sequence). V lost 2 bases to trimming and J lost 4 bases, with 11 bases between them. This CDR3 is 14 amino acids long. Written as DNA, the CDR3 is TGTGCCAGTAGTATACAGGGAGGGTTCACTGAAGCTTTCTTT. Translated, it gives CASSIQGGFTEAFF.

This clone appeared a few times. The chain has TRBV6-6 and TRBJ2-3; D gene uncertain. Germline V gene sequence: CDR1 MNHNY, CDR2 SVGAGI (reference sequence). The CDR3 totals 12 residues. V lost 4 bases and J 6 bases, leaving 8 bases between the germline ends. CDR3: CASSSKVDTQYF. In DNA, the CDR3 is TGTGCCAGCAGTTCCAAGGTGGATACGCAGTATTTT.

The gene calls are TRBV5-5 and TRBJ2-1; 9 nucleotides agree with TRBD1. Per germline, CDR1 SGHKS and CDR2 YYEKEE (reference sequence). J lost 7 bases, V lost 4 bases, and 6 bases had no gene match. The CDR3 spans 14 residues. The CDR3 sequence: CASSQPGQGNEQFF. CDR3 bases: TGTGCCAGCAGCCAACCGGGACAGGGAAATGAGCAGTTCTTC.

The chain joins TRBV27 to TRBJ2-7; possible D gene TRBD1, 7 bases. Looked up from germline, CDR1 is MNHEY and CDR2 is SMNVEV (reference sequence). With 3 bases removed from V and 1 base from J, the gap between germline ends came to 16 bases. This CDR3 has 16 residues. The CDR3 DNA is TGTGCCAGCAGTTTCAGTTGGGGGGACAGTTCCTACGAGCAGTACGTC. Protein product: CASSFSWGDSSYEQYV.

This chain connects TRBV5-8 to TRBJ1-6; D not resolved. Germline V gene sequence: CDR1 SGHTS, CDR2 YDEGEE. Trimming left V 2 bases short and J 5 bases short, with 14 bases between. CDR3 length: 16 residues. The CDR3: CASSFGRTSNNSPLHF. CDR3 nucleotides: TGTGCCAGCAGCTTCGGAAGAACTTCTAATAATTCACCCCTCCACTTT.

CDR3: CASSQVQDLNSPLHF. The CDR3 nucleotides read TGCGCCAGCAGCCAAGTTCAGGACCTAAATTCACCCCTCCACTTT. J is TRBJ1-6 and V is TRBV4-1, with no clear D. V gave up 1 base and J gave up 7 bases, with 11 bases separating them. The germline V gene has CDR1 MGHRA and CDR2 YSYEKL. The CDR3 sequence is 15 residues long.

V is TRBV21-1 and J is TRBJ2-7; the table's D call, TRBD2, has no DNA check behind it. TRBV21-1 is designated a pseudogene. This CDR3 region has 14 residues. The DNA of the CDR3 is TGTGCCAGCAGCAAAGAGGGGGGGAATGGCGAGCAGTACGTC. Translation gives CASSKEGGNGEQYV.

The chain links TRBV5-4 to TRBJ1-1; D is unclear. Trimming shortened V by 0 bases and J by 6 bases, and 9 bases separated the two germline ends. CDR3 length equals 13 residues. Germline V CDR1 and CDR2: SGHNT, YYREEE (reference sequence). For the CDR3, the DNA is TGTGCCAGCAGCTTGGCCTCGGGGTCTGAAGCTTTCTTT. Its translation: CASSLASGSEAFF.

In the case of this clone: In the same sample, other DNA sequences code for this CDR3. The V call is TRBV7-9, the J call TRBJ2-5; D gene uncertain. Germline CDR1 SEHNR, CDR2 FQNEAQ (reference sequence). The V end lost 3 bases, the J end lost 4 bases, and 6 bases lay between the germline ends. This CDR3 contains 12 residues. The CDR3 region is CASSFIRETQYF. DNA of the CDR3: TGTGCCAGCAGCTTTATCCGAGAGACCCAGTACTTC.

The genes are TRBV7-9 and TRBJ1-3; D is uncertain. This CDR3 is 15 amino acids long. Trimming cost V 1 base and J 0 bases, with 7 bases left between them. The germline CDR1 and CDR2 sequences are SEHNR and FQNEAQ (reference sequence). The CDR3 DNA follows: TGTGCCAGCAGCTTAGATGGGAGCTCTGGAAACACCATATATTTT. This codes for CASSLDGSSGNTIYF.

The rearrangement uses TRBV27 and TRBJ2-1; no clear D. Germline assignment: CDR1 MNHEY and CDR2 SMNVEV (reference sequence). V lost 3 bases and J lost 6, with 6 bases in between. The length of the CDR3 is 12 residues. CDR3 loop: CASSLGGNEQFF. The DNA of the CDR3 is TGTGCCAGCAGTTTGGGCGGCAATGAGCAGTTCTTC.

The chain links TRBV27 to TRBJ2-7; possibly TRBD2 for D (6 bases). Trimming cost V 8 bases and J 6 bases, with 17 bases left between them. This CDR3 is 13 amino acids long. Germline assignment: CDR1 MNHEY and CDR2 SMNVEV (reference sequence). DNA for the CDR3: TGTGCCAGCCCTGTCGCCCGACTAGTCGAGCAGTACTTC. This gives the protein CASPVARLVEQYF.

V usage is TRBV9 and J usage is TRBJ2-1, with 12 bases identical to TRBD2. This CDR3 has 15 amino acids. J lost 9 bases, V lost 0 bases, and 4 bases had no gene match. CDR1 is SGDLS, CDR2 YYNGEE, per germline. CDR3 coding DNA: TGTGCCAGCAGCGTAGTGGGACTAGCGGGTTCTGAGCAGTTCTTC. As protein: CASSVVGLAGSEQFF. Together with reference TRBV9 and TRBJ2-1, the CDR3 gives the full variable domain: DSGVTQTPKHLITATGQRVTLRCSPRSGDLSVYWYQQSLDQGLQFLIQYYNGEERAKGNILERFSAQQFPDLHSELNLSSLELGDSALYFCASSVVGLAGSEQFFGPGTRLTVL.

The chain carries TRBV27 and TRBJ1-6; 8 nucleotides agree with TRBD1. Germline V gene lookup returns CDR1 MNHEY and CDR2 SMNVEV (reference sequence). The length of the CDR3 is 14 residues. V lost 7 bases, J lost 8 bases, and 7 bases stayed unmatched. CDR3 residues: CASTDRGSYSPLHF. The DNA of the CDR3 is TGTGCCAGCACTGACAGGGGCTCTTATTCACCCCTCCACTTT.

The CDR3 nucleotides are TGTGCCAGCAGCGGGAGCTACGAGCAGTACTTC. It is translated as CASSGSYEQYF. The gene calls are TRBV4-2 and TRBJ2-7; the D gene is possibly TRBD2 (5 bases). This CDR3 is 11 amino acids long. Looked up from germline, CDR1 is LGHNA and CDR2 is YNFKEQ. Trimming removed 5 bases at V and 3 bases at J, with 5 bases between.

This clone was counted a single time. This chain uses TRBV13 with TRBJ1-1, with no clear D. CDR1 is PRHDT and CDR2 is FYEKMQ in the germline V gene (reference sequence). This CDR3 spans 12 amino acids. The V gene lost 0 bases and the J gene lost 2 bases, with 1 base spanning the gap. DNA of the CDR3: TGTGCCAGCAGCTTAGGCAACACTGAAGCTTTCTTT. Protein product: CASSLGNTEAFF.

The rearrangement uses TRBV11-2 and TRBJ1-4; D gene ambiguous. This CDR3 is 12 amino acids long. Trimming took 2 bases from V and 6 from J, leaving 4 bases between them. Per the germline V gene, CDR1 is SGHAT and CDR2 is FQNNGV. The CDR3 loop is CASSLSHEKLFF. CDR3 sequence (DNA): TGTGCCAGCAGCTTAAGTCATGAAAAACTGTTTTTT.

The V gene is TRBV6-1, the J gene TRBJ1-1; D is undetermined. V shed 8 bases and J shed 0 bases, with 7 bases lying between them. This CDR3 has 12 amino acids. Germline V gene sequence: CDR1 MNHNS, CDR2 SASEGT. The DNA for the CDR3 is TGTGCCAGCCAACTCCTGAACACTGAAGCTTTCTTT. The encoded protein is CASQLLNTEAFF.

The CDR3 DNA reads as TGTGCCAGCAGTTTTCAAATAGCGGGGGGTCTTACAGTACCAACATACAATGAGCAGTTCTTC. The encoded protein is CASSFQIAGGLTVPTYNEQFF. V is TRBV7-8 and J is TRBJ2-1; the match to TRBD2 covers 10 bases. The V segment lost 6 bases and the J segment 4 bases; nucleotides outside the gene matches: 24. Germline CDR1 reads SGHVS; CDR2 reads FQNEAQ. The CDR3 length is 21 residues.

V usage is TRBV9 and J usage is TRBJ2-2; perhaps D is TRBD1 or TRBD2 (5 bases each). CDR3 length: 13 amino acids. The germline V and J ends were trimmed by 4 bases and 4 bases, with 8 bases remaining between them. CDR1 and CDR2 from the germline V gene are SGDLS and YYNGEE. For the CDR3, the DNA is TGTGCCAGCAGCCGAGGGGCCACCGGGGAGCTGTTTTTT. This codes for CASSRGATGELFF.

The chain uses TRBV19 and TRBJ1-3; D is possibly TRBD1 (5 bases). The CDR3 is made up of 14 amino acids. Germline V lookup: CDR1 LNHDA, CDR2 SQIVND (reference sequence). Trimming left V 7 bases short and J 0 bases short, with 10 bases between. CDR3 bases: TGTGCCAGTATAATGACAGCCTCTGGAAACACCATATATTTT. It codes for CASIMTASGNTIYF.